The rows below give T cell receptor beta chains drawn from one sample of a study of blood T cell repertoires in COVID-19. The assay was immunoSEQ multiplex PCR, and TCRdb's table has in-frame clones only and misses some. The sample contains some 250,000 clones, 81% of which appear only once. The sample taken for sequencing was peripheral blood. These receptors were collected from a woman aged 80 or over with COVID-19, enrolled during active disease. Both conserved end residues are part of each CDR3. A D gene is named only where the DNA matches it firmly. Size tells how often a clone was seen (once, few, many) or the class of an expanded clone, and some rows leave it out.

J gene,D gene,V gene,clone size,CDR3 protein,CDR3 DNA
TRBJ1-3,TRBD1,TRBV7-7,few,CASSPSLGQGNTIYF,TGTGCTAGCAGCCCTTCCCTGGGACAGGGGAACACCATATATTTT
TRBJ1-1,-,TRBV2,-,CASSEEIWEDTEAFF,TGTGCCAGCAGTGAGGAAATATGGGAGGACACTGAAGCTTTCTTT
TRBJ2-4,-,TRBV29-1,-,CSVELPGAKNIQYF,TGCAGCGTTGAACTCCCAGGGGCCAAAAACATTCAGTACTTC
TRBJ2-1,-,TRBV12-3/TRBV12-4,-,CASSLTQNEQFF,TGTGCCAGCAGTTTAACCCAGAATGAGCAGTTCTTC
TRBJ2-1,TRBD2,TRBV29-1,-,CSASGASYNEQFF,TGCAGCGCAAGCGGGGCTTCCTACAATGAGCAGTTCTTC
TRBJ1-2,-,TRBV5-1,few,CASSLAPVYGYTF,TGCGCCAGCAGCTTGGCTCCAGTTTATGGCTACACCTTC
TRBJ2-2,TRBD2,TRBV24-1,-,CATRQNGRDTGELFF,TGTGCCACCCGACAGAACGGGAGGGACACCGGGGAGCTGTTTTTT
TRBJ1-2,-,TRBV18,-,CASSPPGPSNYGYTF,TGTGCCAGCTCACCACCCGGTCCTTCTAACTATGGCTACACCTTC
TRBJ2-7,TRBD2,TRBV10-1,-,CASSESVGAGGRSYEQYF,TGCGCCAGCAGTGAGTCTGTAGGTGCGGGGGGCCGCTCCTACGAGCAGTACTTC
TRBJ1-2,-,TRBV7-9,-,CASSPMVHIVYGYTF,TGTGCCAGCAGCCCAATGGTCCATATAGTCTATGGCTACACCTTC
TRBJ2-1,-,TRBV9,few,CASSVAELPGEQFF,TGTGCCAGCAGCGTAGCAGAACTCCCGGGGGAGCAGTTCTTC
TRBJ1-2,TRBD1,TRBV7-2,-,CASSWAGIAGGNYGYTF,TGTGCCAGCAGCTGGGCTGGGATCGCAGGGGGCAATTATGGCTACACCTTC
TRBJ2-4,TRBD2,TRBV6-2/TRBV6-3,-,CASSYSLAGDTKNIQYF,TGTGCCAGCAGTTACTCTTTGGCGGGAGATACCAAAAACATTCAGTACTTC
TRBJ2-5,TRBD1,TRBV4-1,-,CASSQEDRGGGTQYF,TGCGCCAGCAGCCAAGAAGACAGGGGGGGCGGGACCCAGTACTTC
TRBJ2-7,TRBD2,TRBV4-1,once,CASSQGGTGGAHYEQYF,TGCGCCAGCAGCCAAGGGGGGACGGGGGGGGCCCACTACGAGCAGTACTTC
TRBJ2-3,-,TRBV5-1,-,CASSLDGVDTQYF,TGCGCCAGCAGCTTGGACGGGGTAGATACGCAGTATTTT
TRBJ2-3,TRBD2,TRBV19,once,CASSHPSGPSTDTQYF,TGTGCCAGTAGTCACCCTAGCGGACCTAGCACAGATACGCAGTATTTT